This TCR beta chain derives from a study of control samples from healthy donors and cancer patients. Sequencing was performed with immunoSEQ multiplex PCR; in TCRdb, only in-frame clones are kept and a portion is missing. The sample includes 50,000 to 75,000 clones, almost 90% seen only once; the top ten take almost 6%. Between the trimmed V and J ends, which lost 5 bases and 0 bases, there was a span of 10 bases. The CDR3 spans 14 residues. CDR1 is SGHTA, CDR2 FQGNSA, per germline. Material: PBMCs. The rearrangement uses TRBV7-2 and TRBJ1-1, with D unclear. The origin of this receptor is a man in his fifties or sixties with colorectal cancer. The CDR3 region is CASSPDTLNTEAFF. The CDR3, as DNA: TGTGCCAGCAGCCCCGACACCTTGAACACTGAAGCTTTCTTT.